A selection of T cell receptor beta chains follows, all from one sample in a study of chemoradiotherapy in HPV16-positive cancers. Clones were sequenced by immunoSEQ multiplex PCR, and TCRdb holds only the in-frame ones, with some missing. This sample has 25,000 to 30,000 clones; roughly 92% occur once, and the top ten carry approximately 18%. This specimen consisted of blood, obtained from a patient who underwent chemoradiotherapy. These receptors came from a human donor with HPV-associated anogenital cancer. Both conserved end residues are part of each CDR3.

V,J,CDR3
TRBV4-1,TRBJ2-1,CASSRDRYNEQFF
TRBV7-6,TRBJ2-2,CASSPSPGANTGELFF
TRBV9,TRBJ1-5,CASSVEGGGGQPQHF
TRBV7-2,TRBJ2-5,CASSPGGSRETQYF
TRBV11-3,TRBJ2-7,CASSSGQGTYEQYF
TRBV28,TRBJ2-7,CAIQPTTNSYEQYF
TRBV7-2,TRBJ1-1,CASSLLPAGEAFF
TRBV11-1,TRBJ1-6,CASSPHPHNSPLHF
TRBV5-3,TRBJ2-2,CARSFRVVGAGELFF
TRBV5-5,TRBJ2-7,CASSPGTNSYEQYF
TRBV2,TRBJ1-5,CASGLSHEQPQHF
TRBV7-9,TRBJ2-1,CASSLGGKQYNEQFF
TRBV4-2,TRBJ1-2,CASSQENPDVSGYTF
TRBV29-1,TRBJ1-1,CSAMGRMNTEAFF
TRBV5-1,TRBJ2-2,CASSLVVAGAGELFF
TRBV18,TRBJ1-6,CASSADRGNSPLHF
TRBV4-1,TRBJ1-5,CASSQGYNQPQHF
TRBV19,TRBJ1-1,CASSISRDTEAFF
TRBV7-2,TRBJ1-6,CASSIRDTGSPLHF
TRBV6-5,TRBJ1-2,CASSYLPSEGLYGYTF
TRBV18,TRBJ2-7,CASSPSTALIEQYF
TRBV15,TRBJ1-6,CATSKQVYNSPLHF
TRBV5-5,TRBJ2-2,CASSVRQGLVSAGELFF
TRBV7-9,TRBJ2-1,CASSLGRGLVFGDEQFF
TRBV5-1,TRBJ2-7,CASSPGTSDAYEQYF
TRBV4-1,TRBJ1-5,CASSQDGGNYRGGQPQHF
TRBV6-5,TRBJ1-1,CASSSQPGAKAFF
TRBV28,TRBJ1-4,CASRGEKLFF
TRBV11-3,TRBJ2-1,CASSKGGVENNEQFF
TRBV5-4,TRBJ2-5,CASASGGRETQYF
TRBV28,TRBJ2-6,CASSPQGAYSGANVLTF
TRBV6-6,TRBJ1-1,CASSYTDEAFF
TRBV7-2,TRBJ2-7,CASSLLSGGYEQYF
TRBV7-8,TRBJ2-5,CASSFGWETQYF
TRBV19,TRBJ1-5,CASSPDSTIQPQHF
TRBV6-6,TRBJ1-1,CASSLRNTEAFF
TRBV10-2,TRBJ2-7,CASSVPGTVSYEQYF
TRBV27,TRBJ1-2,CASSPTGRNYGYTF
TRBV7-9,TRBJ2-5,CASSLKETQYF
TRBV28,TRBJ2-3,CASSLLNPNTQYF
TRBV7-6,TRBJ1-1,CASSWGEGNTEAFF
TRBV2,TRBJ2-7,CASTLDREGEQYF
TRBV11-2,TRBJ1-3,CASSWGQGPGNTIYF
TRBV5-4,TRBJ2-7,CASSPGTSGTGEQYF
TRBV6-5,TRBJ2-1,CASSRLTGTSFF
TRBV4-1,TRBJ2-7,CASSQGAAREQYF
TRBV19,TRBJ2-2,CASRTYSYTGELFF
TRBV5-1,TRBJ1-4,CASSLVAAANEKLFF
TRBV4-3,TRBJ2-1,CASSQRTSGYNEQFF
TRBV2,TRBJ2-6,CASTPLGSGANVLTF
TRBV4-2,TRBJ2-1,CASSTSVGEDEQFF
TRBV7-3,TRBJ1-1,CASSLNGGGTEAFF
TRBV5-1,TRBJ1-5,CASSPGTDNQPQHF
TRBV29-1,TRBJ1-1,CSVERGVGVEAFF
TRBV5-1,TRBJ2-7,CASSPGQGGGYEQYF